This TCR beta chain was documented in a study of blood T cell repertoires in COVID-19. Study context: Sites in the United States, Italy and Spain provided acute and convalescent COVID-19 samples. Sample material is recorded as cDNA or gDNA derived from T cells, B-cell-depleted T cells, or PBMCs.

CDR3 length: 13 amino acids. The germline gives CDR1 MNHEY, CDR2 SVGAGI. Trimming stripped 10 bases from V and 0 bases from J, with 12 bases between. This table comes from immunoSEQ multiplex PCR, and its TCRdb copy is limited to in-frame clones, with some not included. Seen here are some 90,000 clones, over 70% observed once, and the top ten hold around 19%. The receptor was derived from a human donor in a cohort sampled during active COVID-19. J is TRBJ1-1 and V is TRBV6-5, with D perhaps matching TRBD1 (6 bases). The sample was peripheral blood. The CDR3 reads CATSGAVNTEAFF. CDR3 coding DNA: TGTGCCACCTCAGGGGCGGTGAACACTGAAGCTTTCTTT.